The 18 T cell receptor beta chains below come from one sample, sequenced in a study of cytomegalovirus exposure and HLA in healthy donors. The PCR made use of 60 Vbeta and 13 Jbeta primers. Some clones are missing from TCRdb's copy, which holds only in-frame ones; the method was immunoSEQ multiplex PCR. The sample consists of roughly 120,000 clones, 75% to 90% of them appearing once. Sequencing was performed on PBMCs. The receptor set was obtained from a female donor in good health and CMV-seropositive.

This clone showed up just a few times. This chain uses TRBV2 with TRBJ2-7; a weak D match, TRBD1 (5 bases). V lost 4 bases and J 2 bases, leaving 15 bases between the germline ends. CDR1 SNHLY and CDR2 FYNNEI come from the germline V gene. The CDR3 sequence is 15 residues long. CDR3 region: CASSARAGLTYEQYF. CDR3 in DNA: TGTGCCAGCAGTGCCCGGGCAGGGCTTACCTACGAGCAGTACTTC.

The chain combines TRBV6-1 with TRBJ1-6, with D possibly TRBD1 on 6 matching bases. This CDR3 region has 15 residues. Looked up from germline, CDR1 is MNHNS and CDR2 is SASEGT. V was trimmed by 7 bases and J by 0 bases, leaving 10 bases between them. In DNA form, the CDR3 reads TGTGCCAGCAACGGACAGAGCTCCTATAATTCACCCCTCCACTTT. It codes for CASNGQSSYNSPLHF.

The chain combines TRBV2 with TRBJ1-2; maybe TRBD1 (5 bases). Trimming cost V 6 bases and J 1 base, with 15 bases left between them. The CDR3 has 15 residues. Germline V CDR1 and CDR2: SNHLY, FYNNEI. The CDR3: CASRRTPRNNYGYTF. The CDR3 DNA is TGTGCCAGCAGAAGGACACCAAGGAATAACTATGGCTACACCTTC. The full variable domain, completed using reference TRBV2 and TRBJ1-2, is EPEVTQTPSHQVTQMGQEVILRCVPISNHLYFYWYRQILGQKVEFLVSFYNNEISEKSEIFDDQFSVERPDGSNFTLKIRSTKLEDSAMYFCASRRTPRNNYGYTFGSGTRLTVV.

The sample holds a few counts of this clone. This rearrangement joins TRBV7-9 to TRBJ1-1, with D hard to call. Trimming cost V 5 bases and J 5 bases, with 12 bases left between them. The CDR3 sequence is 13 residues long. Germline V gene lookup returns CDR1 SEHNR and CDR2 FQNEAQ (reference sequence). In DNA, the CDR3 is TGTGCCAGCAGCCTCCGGGATGCGACTGAAGCTTTCTTT. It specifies CASSLRDATEAFF.

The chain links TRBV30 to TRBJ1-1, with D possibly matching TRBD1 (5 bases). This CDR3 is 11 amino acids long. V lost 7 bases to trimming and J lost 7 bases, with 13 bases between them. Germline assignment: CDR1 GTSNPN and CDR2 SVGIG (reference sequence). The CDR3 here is CASRQNGEAFF. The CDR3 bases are TGTGCCTCTAGACAGAACGGTGAAGCTTTCTTT.

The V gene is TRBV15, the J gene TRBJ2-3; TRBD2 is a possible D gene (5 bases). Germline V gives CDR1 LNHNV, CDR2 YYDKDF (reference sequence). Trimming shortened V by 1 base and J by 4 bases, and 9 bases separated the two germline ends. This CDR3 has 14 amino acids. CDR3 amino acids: CATSRVIGADTQYF. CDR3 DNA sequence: TGTGCCACCAGCAGAGTAATCGGGGCAGATACGCAGTATTTT. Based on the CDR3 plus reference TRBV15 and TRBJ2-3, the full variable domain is DAMVIQNPRYQVTQFGKPVTLSCSQTLNHNVMYWYQQKSSQAPKLLFHYYDKDFNNEADTPDNFQSRRPNTSFCFLDIRSPGLGDTAMYLCATSRVIGADTQYFGPGTRLTVL.

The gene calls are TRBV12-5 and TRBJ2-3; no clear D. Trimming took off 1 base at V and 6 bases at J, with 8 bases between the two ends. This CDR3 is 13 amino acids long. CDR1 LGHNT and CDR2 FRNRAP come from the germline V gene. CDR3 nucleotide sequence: TGTGCTAGTGGTTTGGCCCCCCCGGATACGCAGTATTTT. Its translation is CASGLAPPDTQYF.

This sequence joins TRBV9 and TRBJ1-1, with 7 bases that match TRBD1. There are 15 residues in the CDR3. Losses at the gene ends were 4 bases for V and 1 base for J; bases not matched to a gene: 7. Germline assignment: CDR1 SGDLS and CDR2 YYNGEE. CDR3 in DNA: TGTGCCAGCAGCCCCCGACAGGGAACGAACACTGAAGCTTTCTTT. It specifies CASSPRQGTNTEAFF.

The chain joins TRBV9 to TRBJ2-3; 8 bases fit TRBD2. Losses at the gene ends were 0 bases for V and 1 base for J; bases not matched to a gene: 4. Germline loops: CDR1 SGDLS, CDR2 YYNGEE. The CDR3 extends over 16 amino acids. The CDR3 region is CASSVGGSGGTDTQYF. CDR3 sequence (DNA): TGTGCCAGCAGCGTAGGAGGTAGCGGGGGCACAGATACGCAGTATTTT.

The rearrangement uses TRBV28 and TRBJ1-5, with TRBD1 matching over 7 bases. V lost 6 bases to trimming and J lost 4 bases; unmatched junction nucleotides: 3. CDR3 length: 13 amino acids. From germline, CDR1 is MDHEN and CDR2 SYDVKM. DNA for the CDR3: TGTGCCAGCAGGGGACAGCAAAATCAGCCCCAGCATTTT. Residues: CASRGQQNQPQHF.

CDR3 region: CASSPPSGSKPQHF. The CDR3 DNA reads TGTGCCAGCTCACCACCTTCGGGGTCTAAGCCCCAGCATTTT. This chain connects TRBV18 to TRBJ1-5; D unclear. The CDR3 has 14 amino acids. Germline V gene lookup returns CDR1 KGHSH and CDR2 LQKENI. V lost 0 bases and J lost 8, with 11 bases in between.

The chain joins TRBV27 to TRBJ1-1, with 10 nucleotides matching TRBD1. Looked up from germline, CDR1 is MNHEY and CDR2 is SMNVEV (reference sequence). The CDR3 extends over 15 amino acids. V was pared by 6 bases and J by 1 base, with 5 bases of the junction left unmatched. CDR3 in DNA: TGTGCCAGCAGCGGGACAGGGGCCCCGAACACTGAAGCTTTCTTT. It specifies CASSGTGAPNTEAFF.

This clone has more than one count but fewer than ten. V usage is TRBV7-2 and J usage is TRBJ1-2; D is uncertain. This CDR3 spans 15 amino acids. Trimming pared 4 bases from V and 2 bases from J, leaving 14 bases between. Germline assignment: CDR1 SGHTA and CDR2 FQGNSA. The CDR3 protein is CASSSLGLLNYGYTF. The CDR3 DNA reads TGTGCCAGCAGCTCCTTGGGCCTCCTAAACTATGGCTACACCTTC.

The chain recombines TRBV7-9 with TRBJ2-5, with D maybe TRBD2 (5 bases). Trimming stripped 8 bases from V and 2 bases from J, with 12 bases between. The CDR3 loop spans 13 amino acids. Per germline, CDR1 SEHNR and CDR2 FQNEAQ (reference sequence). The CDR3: CASPGLDQETQYF. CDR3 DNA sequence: TGTGCCAGCCCCGGACTTGATCAAGAGACCCAGTACTTC.

The CDR3 DNA reads as TGTGTCATGGAGAGGGGGGGAAATGAGCAGTTCTTC. This encodes CVMERGGNEQFF. V is TRBV30 and J is TRBJ2-1, with D possibly being TRBD2 (7 bases). Germline assignment: CDR1 GTSNPN and CDR2 SVGIG (reference sequence). This CDR3 is built from 12 residues.

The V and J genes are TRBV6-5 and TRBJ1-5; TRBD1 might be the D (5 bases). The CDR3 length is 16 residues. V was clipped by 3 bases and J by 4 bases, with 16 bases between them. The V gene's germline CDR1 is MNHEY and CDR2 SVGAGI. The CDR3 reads CASSYSRQPPNQPQHF. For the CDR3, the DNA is TGTGCCAGCAGTTATTCCCGACAGCCTCCTAATCAGCCCCAGCATTTT.

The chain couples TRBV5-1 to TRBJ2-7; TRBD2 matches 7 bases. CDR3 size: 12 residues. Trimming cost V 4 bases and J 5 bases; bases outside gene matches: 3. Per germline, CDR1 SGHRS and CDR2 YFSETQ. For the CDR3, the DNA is TGCGCCAGCAGCGACACTAGCGACGAGCAGTACTTC. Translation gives CASSDTSDEQYF.

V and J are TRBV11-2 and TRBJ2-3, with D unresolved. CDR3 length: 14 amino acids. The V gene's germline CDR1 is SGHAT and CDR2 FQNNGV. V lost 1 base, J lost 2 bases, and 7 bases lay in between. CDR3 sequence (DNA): TGTGCCAGCAGCTTAGGGAGTCCCACAGATACGCAGTATTTT. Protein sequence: CASSLGSPTDTQYF.